This TCR beta chain was observed in a study of T cell responses to AZD1222 COVID-19 vaccine. This table comes from immunoSEQ multiplex PCR, and its TCRdb copy is limited to in-frame clones, with some not included. There are some 150,000 clones in the sample; 85% to 95% occur only once, and less than 6.5% lies in the top ten. A remark on this clone: Its antigen is not identified.

Study outcomes and limitations: At baseline, seropositivity was found in only a handful of AZD1222 recipients. Donors were mostly white British, more females; clonal diversity possibly underestimated.

V lost 1 base to trimming and J lost 7 bases, with 7 bases between them. CDR3 size: 12 residues. Germline lookup yields CDR1 SEHNR and CDR2 FQNEAQ (reference sequence). The chain uses TRBV7-9 and TRBJ2-5; D remains unclear. The origin of this receptor is an adult in good health. The starting material was peripheral blood, obtained on day 0 of AZD1222 vaccination. In DNA, the CDR3 is TGTGCCAGCAGCTTAGAGTTCGTGACCCAGTACTTC. It specifies CASSLEFVTQYF.